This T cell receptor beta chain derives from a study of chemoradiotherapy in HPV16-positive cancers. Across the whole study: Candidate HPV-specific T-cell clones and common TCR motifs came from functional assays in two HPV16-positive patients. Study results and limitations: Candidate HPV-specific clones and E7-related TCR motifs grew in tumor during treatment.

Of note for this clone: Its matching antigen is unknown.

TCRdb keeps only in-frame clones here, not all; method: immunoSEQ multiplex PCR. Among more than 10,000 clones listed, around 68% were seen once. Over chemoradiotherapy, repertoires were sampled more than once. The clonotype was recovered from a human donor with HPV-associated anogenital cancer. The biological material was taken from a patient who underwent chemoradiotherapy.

CDR3 protein: CASSQGWGHTQYF. For the CDR3, the DNA is TGTGCCAGCAGCCAAGGTTGGGGCCATACGCAGTATTTT. The rearrangement joins TRBV14 to TRBJ2-3; tentatively, D is TRBD1 (5 bases). This CDR3 is built from 13 residues. Germline loops: CDR1 SGHDN, CDR2 FVKESK. The V gene lost 1 base and the J gene lost 7 bases, with 9 bases spanning the gap.